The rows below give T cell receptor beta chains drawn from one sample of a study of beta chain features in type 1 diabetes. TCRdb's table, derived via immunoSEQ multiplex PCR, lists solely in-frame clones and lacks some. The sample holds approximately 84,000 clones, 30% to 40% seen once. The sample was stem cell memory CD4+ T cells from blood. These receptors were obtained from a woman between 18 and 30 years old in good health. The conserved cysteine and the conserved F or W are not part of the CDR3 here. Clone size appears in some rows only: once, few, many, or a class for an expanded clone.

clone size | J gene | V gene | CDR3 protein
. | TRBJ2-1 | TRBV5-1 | ASTRASGLSEEQF
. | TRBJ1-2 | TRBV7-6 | ASSLVGGPGYT
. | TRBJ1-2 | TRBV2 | ASSEIPQGAYT
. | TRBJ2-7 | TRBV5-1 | ASSLGPAGGIEQY
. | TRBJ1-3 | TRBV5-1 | ASSLAPFSGNTIY
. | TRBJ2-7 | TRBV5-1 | ASSLVGGSGEQY
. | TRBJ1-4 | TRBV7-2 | ASSLDRVEKLF
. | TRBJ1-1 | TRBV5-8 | ASSLEGGTEAF
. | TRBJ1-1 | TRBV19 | ATRQGRMNTEAF
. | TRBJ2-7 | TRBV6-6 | ASSTWAGTSTYEQY
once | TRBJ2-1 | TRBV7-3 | ASSPRAGLAGGSNEQF
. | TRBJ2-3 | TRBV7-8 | ASSSRGSGPPDTQY
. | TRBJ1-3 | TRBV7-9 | ASSLGQQVGNTIY
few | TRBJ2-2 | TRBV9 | ASSARGLRRITGELF
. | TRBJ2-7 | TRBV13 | ASSFRRAHYEQY